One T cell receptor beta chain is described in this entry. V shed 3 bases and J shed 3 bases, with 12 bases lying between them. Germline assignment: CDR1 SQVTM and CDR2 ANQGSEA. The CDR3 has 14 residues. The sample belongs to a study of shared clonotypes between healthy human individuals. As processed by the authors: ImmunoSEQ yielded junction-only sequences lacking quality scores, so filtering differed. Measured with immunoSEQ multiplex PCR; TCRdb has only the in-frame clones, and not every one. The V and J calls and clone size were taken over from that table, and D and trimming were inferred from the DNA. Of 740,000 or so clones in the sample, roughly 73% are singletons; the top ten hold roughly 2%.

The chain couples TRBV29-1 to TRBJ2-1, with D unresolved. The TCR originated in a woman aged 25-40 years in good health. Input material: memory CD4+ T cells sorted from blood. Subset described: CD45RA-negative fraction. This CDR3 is CSVEDRGNYNEQFF. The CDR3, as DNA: TGCAGCGTTGAGGACCGAGGAAACTACAATGAGCAGTTCTTC.